This TCR beta chain appears in the sequencing data of a study of blood T cell repertoires in COVID-19. The wider study: The United States, Italy and Spain were the sources of the acute and convalescent COVID-19 samples.

CDR3 length equals 14 residues. V lost 4 bases, J lost 2 bases, and 12 bases lay in between. The germline V gene encodes CDR1 MNHEY and CDR2 SVGAGI. Authors' processing steps: The assay estimated nucleated cells by amplifying reference gene primers. Measured with immunoSEQ multiplex PCR; TCRdb has only the in-frame clones, and not every one. The V and J calls and the clone size are those of that table, but D and trimming were determined from the DNA. Of more than 200,000 clones in the sample, roughly nine tenths were seen once. All enrollees were roughly 18 to 89 years old and from approximately 25 US areas. Recovery among Cohort 3 donors was established by two negative PCRs, clearance, or symptom resolution.

This chain uses TRBV6-5 with TRBJ2-7; no firm D call. Source material: PBMCs or T cells enriched from blood (not recorded which). The sequence came from a man aged 25 to 40 who had recovered from COVID-19. The CDR3 DNA reads TGTGCCAGCAGTTTTCGCCTACAGACCTACGAGCAGTACTTC. Encoded protein: CASSFRLQTYEQYF.